Presented here are 23 T cell receptor beta chains from one specimen sequenced in a study of cytomegalovirus exposure and HLA in healthy donors. The PCR had 60 Vbeta and 13 Jbeta primers. Sequenced by immunoSEQ multiplex PCR; TCRdb stores in-frame clones only, minus some. The sample contains 95,000 to 150,000 clones, 15% of which appear only once. Sequences were obtained from PBMCs. These receptor sequences come from a woman in her late teens or twenties in good health and CMV-seronegative.

V and J are TRBV5-1 and TRBJ1-1; no clear D. The germline V gene encodes CDR1 SGHRS and CDR2 YFSETQ. The CDR3 extends over 14 amino acids. The germline V and J ends were trimmed by 0 bases and 0 bases, with 6 bases remaining between them. This CDR3 reads CASSLVSMNTEAFF. The CDR3 nucleotides are TGCGCCAGCAGCTTGGTTTCTATGAACACTGAAGCTTTCTTT. Supplemented by reference TRBV5-1 and TRBJ1-1, the full variable domain reads KAGVTQTPRYLIKTRGQQVTLSCSPISGHRSVSWYQQTPGQGLQFLFEYFSETQRNKGNFPGRFSGRQFSNSRSEMNVSTLELGDSALYLCASSLVSMNTEAFFGQGTRLTVV.

This clone has just a few counts. This chain joins TRBV6-5 and TRBJ2-7, with 9 bases identical to TRBD2. Germline assignment: CDR1 MNHEY and CDR2 SVGAGI. With 5 bases clipped from V and 0 bases from J, the junction kept 5 bases outside the gene matches. The CDR3 is 15 amino acids. For the CDR3, the DNA is TGTGCCAGCAGTAAGACTAGCGGAAGCTCCTACGAGCAGTACTTC. Its protein is CASSKTSGSSYEQYF.

This clone was observed a few times. V gene TRBV5-4 combines with J gene TRBJ2-1; weak D call: TRBD1 (5 bases). The V gene lost 0 bases and the J gene lost 13 bases, with 11 bases spanning the gap. The CDR3 consists of 12 residues. Germline V gene sequence: CDR1 SGHNT, CDR2 YYREEE (reference sequence). The CDR3 here is CASSLASGSQFF. The CDR3 DNA sequence: TGTGCCAGCAGCTTGGCCTCAGGGTCACAGTTCTTC.

The chain carries TRBV25-1 and TRBJ1-3, with TRBD1 identical over 9 bases. This CDR3 comprises 16 residues. Germline assignment: CDR1 MGHDK and CDR2 SYGVNS. V gave up 3 bases and J gave up 2 bases; unmatched junction bases: 5. The CDR3 DNA follows: TGTGCCAGCAGTGATTCCACAGGGGGCCCTGGAAACACCATATATTTT. It is translated as CASSDSTGGPGNTIYF.

The V call is TRBV18, the J call TRBJ1-5; D gene unclear. The V end lost 6 bases, the J end lost 10 bases, and 13 bases lay between the germline ends. CDR1 and CDR2 from the germline V gene are KGHSH and LQKENI. The CDR3 has 12 residues. CDR3 DNA sequence: TGTGCCAGCTCCAGTAATGGCCGCCCCCAGCATTTT. This gives the protein CASSSNGRPQHF.

There are a few counts of this clone. This rearrangement joins TRBV19 to TRBJ1-5; 9 bases match TRBD1. Germline CDR1 is LNHDA and CDR2 is SQIVND (reference sequence). This CDR3 region has 15 residues. The ends lost 7 bases at V and 2 bases at J; junction bases unmatched: 6. The CDR3 loop reads CASTGQGIGNQPQHF. The DNA of the CDR3 is TGTGCCAGTACCGGACAGGGGATAGGCAATCAGCCCCAGCATTTT.

This clone was found a few times. The chain links TRBV2 to TRBJ2-5; TRBD1 matches 8 bases. The CDR3 loop spans 14 amino acids. Trimming at V came to 5 bases and at J to 5 bases, leaving 7 bases not matched to a gene. CDR1 is SNHLY and CDR2 is FYNNEI in the germline V gene. The CDR3 region has the DNA TGTGCCAGCAGTTTCGGACAGGGATTTGAGACCCAGTACTTC. This gives the protein CASSFGQGFETQYF. The full variable domain, with the rest looked up from reference TRBV2 and TRBJ2-5, is EPEVTQTPSHQVTQMGQEVILRCVPISNHLYFYWYRQILGQKVEFLVSFYNNEISEKSEIFDDQFSVERPDGSNFTLKIRSTKLEDSAMYFCASSFGQGFETQYFGPGTRLLVL.

This clone occurred a few times. CDR3 in amino acids: CASSETPPRQGGLYGYTF. The CDR3 coding sequence is TGTGCCAGCAGTGAAACCCCACCGAGGCAGGGGGGATTATATGGCTACACCTTC. The chain joins TRBV2 to TRBJ1-2; TRBD1 matches 7 bases. This CDR3 spans 18 amino acids. Trimming took 2 bases from V and 5 from J; bases not matched to a gene: 17. In germline, CDR1 is SNHLY, CDR2 FYNNEI. The whole variable domain, remainder taken from reference TRBV2 and TRBJ1-2, is EPEVTQTPSHQVTQMGQEVILRCVPISNHLYFYWYRQILGQKVEFLVSFYNNEISEKSEIFDDQFSVERPDGSNFTLKIRSTKLEDSAMYFCASSETPPRQGGLYGYTFGSGTRLTVV.

The V and J genes are TRBV6-6 and TRBJ1-5; 7 bases agree with TRBD1. The V and J ends lost 0 bases and 6 bases, in that order; junction bases with no gene match: 5. The CDR3 consists of 15 residues. Germline assignment: CDR1 MNHNY and CDR2 SVGAGI (reference sequence). In DNA, the CDR3 is TGTGCCAGCAGTTACTCCCGACAGGGAGGTCAGCCCCAGCATTTT. Its translation: CASSYSRQGGQPQHF.

This clone turned up a few times. This chain joins TRBV7-9 and TRBJ2-7; maybe TRBD1 (6 bases). Germline lookup yields CDR1 SEHNR and CDR2 FQNEAQ (reference sequence). CDR3 length: 14 residues. Trimming stripped 6 bases from V and 2 bases from J, with 14 bases between. The CDR3 DNA follows: TGTGCCAGCAGTCAACAAGGACAGCCCTACGAGCAGTACTTC. This gives the protein CASSQQGQPYEQYF.

V is TRBV5-1 and J is TRBJ2-3; D is unresolved. Per the germline V gene, CDR1 is SGHRS and CDR2 is YFSETQ. V dropped 0 bases and J dropped 7 bases, with 9 bases sitting between them. The CDR3 has 13 amino acids. CDR3 protein: CASSLEVANTQYF. The DNA for the CDR3 is TGCGCCAGCAGCTTGGAGGTAGCAAATACGCAGTATTTT. The full variable domain, its missing parts supplied by reference TRBV5-1 and TRBJ2-3, is KAGVTQTPRYLIKTRGQQVTLSCSPISGHRSVSWYQQTPGQGLQFLFEYFSETQRNKGNFPGRFSGRQFSNSRSEMNVSTLELGDSALYLCASSLEVANTQYFGPGTRLTVL.

This chain joins TRBV5-5 and TRBJ2-3, with no clear D. Deletions cut 2 bases from V and 6 bases from J, with 7 bases between. CDR1 is SGHKS and CDR2 is YYEKEE in the germline V gene (reference sequence). The CDR3 spans 12 residues. CDR3 region: CASSFRLDTQYF. The DNA for the CDR3 is TGTGCCAGCAGCTTCAGGTTGGATACGCAGTATTTT.

This clone was picked up a small number of times. V gene TRBV2 combines with J gene TRBJ1-4, with 10 bases lining up with TRBD1. The CDR3 consists of 14 residues. The V and J ends lost 6 bases and 6 bases, in that order; junction bases with no gene match: 4. The V gene's germline CDR1 is SNHLY and CDR2 FYNNEI. The CDR3 sequence is CASRAGQGYEKLFF. CDR3 bases: TGTGCCAGCAGGGCGGGACAGGGGTATGAAAAACTGTTTTTT.

The chain employs TRBV27 and TRBJ1-1; D might be TRBD1 (6 bases). Between the trimmed V and J ends, which lost 3 bases and 1 base, there was a span of 9 bases. Per the germline V gene, CDR1 is MNHEY and CDR2 is SMNVEV (reference sequence). The CDR3 has 14 residues. The CDR3 sequence: CASSFRGANTEAFF. The CDR3 coding sequence is TGTGCCAGCAGTTTCCGGGGGGCGAACACTGAAGCTTTCTTT.

In its sample, this clone was seen a few times. This chain joins TRBV18 and TRBJ1-5; D ambiguous. Between the trimmed V and J ends, which lost 3 bases and 1 base, there was a span of 13 bases. CDR1 and CDR2 from the germline V gene are KGHSH and LQKENI. The CDR3 covers 16 residues. CDR3 DNA sequence: TGTGCCAGCTCACCCCTACCGGGAATGAGCAATCAGCCCCAGCATTTT. Protein sequence: CASSPLPGMSNQPQHF.

This clone has more than one count but fewer than ten. V is TRBV9 and J is TRBJ2-7; D not certain. CDR1 is SGDLS, CDR2 YYNGEE, per germline. The CDR3 is 15 amino acids. Between the trimmed V and J ends, which lost 0 bases and 0 bases, there was a span of 10 bases. CDR3 nucleotides: TGTGCCAGCAGCGTAGATGCTAGAAGCTCCTACGAGCAGTACTTC. It yields the protein CASSVDARSSYEQYF.

The rearrangement joins TRBV19 to TRBJ2-5; 14 positions agree with TRBD2. This CDR3 is built from 18 residues. With V trimmed by 1 base and J by 1 base, 5 bases remained unmatched. Germline CDR1 is LNHDA and CDR2 is SQIVND (reference sequence). The CDR3 region is CASSIGGLAGVFQETQYF. The CDR3 DNA is TGTGCCAGTAGTATAGGGGGACTAGCGGGAGTATTCCAAGAGACCCAGTACTTC.

Worth noting for this clone: The junction does not match germline at one end; this may be a read error. The V and J genes are TRBV2 and TRBJ1-2; D gene ambiguous. The CDR3 is made up of 8 amino acids. Germline CDR1 reads SNHLY; CDR2 reads FYNNEI. The CDR3 protein is CASSNDYF. The CDR3 DNA reads TGTGCCAGCAGTAACGACTATTTC.

CDR3 coding DNA: TGTGCCAGCAGTTTTCGGACTAGCGGGCGCCCGAATGAGCAGTTCTTC. Amino acid sequence: CASSFRTSGRPNEQFF. V gene TRBV6-5 combines with J gene TRBJ2-1; 11 bases agree with TRBD2. V was pared by 4 bases and J by 7 bases, with 9 bases of the junction left unmatched. Germline CDR1 reads MNHEY; CDR2 reads SVGAGI. The CDR3 is made up of 16 amino acids.

V and J are TRBV5-6 and TRBJ2-5; weak D call: TRBD2 (5 bases). The V end lost 0 bases, the J end lost 11 bases, and 11 bases lay between the germline ends. The germline V gene has CDR1 SGHDT and CDR2 YYEEEE. CDR3 length: 12 residues. Here the CDR3 reads CASSLARGLQYF. Here the CDR3 DNA reads TGTGCCAGCAGCTTGGCTCGGGGTCTGCAGTACTTC.

The gene calls are TRBV28 and TRBJ1-2, with 12 bases that match TRBD1. Trimming removed 3 bases from V and 8 bases from J; junction bases left unmatched: 4. The CDR3 totals 14 residues. Germline V gene data show CDR1 as MDHEN and CDR2 as SYDVKM. The CDR3 DNA follows: TGTGCCAGCAGTTTGGGACAGGGGGCGAGGGGCTACACCTTC. Translating it yields CASSLGQGARGYTF.

This clone was found once. V gene TRBV7-2 combines with J gene TRBJ2-3; TRBD2 agrees at 8 bases. From germline, CDR1 is SGHTA and CDR2 FQGNSA. CDR3 length equals 15 residues. Losses at the gene ends were 1 base for V and 2 bases for J; bases not matched to a gene: 2. CDR3 in amino acids: CASSLVAGNTDTQYF. The CDR3 nucleotides are TGTGCCAGCAGCTTAGTAGCGGGGAACACAGATACGCAGTATTTT.

The table lists this clone with a few counts. The chain couples TRBV29-1 to TRBJ2-5, with TRBD1 as a possible D gene (6 bases). The DNA matches TRBJ2-7 better at its end, which makes the J call doubtful. CDR1 and CDR2 from the germline V gene are SQVTM and ANQGSEA. This CDR3 contains 12 residues. The CDR3 DNA reads TGCAGCGTAAGACAGGATTTCTACGAGCAGTACTTC. This gives the protein CSVRQDFYEQYF.